This T cell receptor beta chain was observed in a study of cytomegalovirus exposure and HLA in healthy donors. The study's findings and limits: CMV serostatus was the only recorded immune exposure for donors.

For this clone: Its antigen is still unknown.

PCR employed 60 Vbeta and 13 Jbeta primers. Data came from immunoSEQ multiplex PCR; TCRdb stores just in-frame clones and leaves some out. This sample has some 110,000 clones, with 65% to 75% found just once. Trimming took 3 bases from V and 4 from J; bases not matched to a gene: 6. There are 16 residues in the CDR3. CDR1 is KGHSH, CDR2 LQKENI, per germline. The sequenced material came from PBMCs. V and J are TRBV18 and TRBJ2-5, with 12 bases that match TRBD1. This TCR was sampled from a man aged 25-45 years in good health and CMV-seropositive. CDR3 amino acids: CASSPLGTGGGETQYF. The CDR3, as DNA: TGTGCCAGCTCACCGCTCGGGACAGGGGGCGGAGAGACCCAGTACTTC.